Reported below is one T cell receptor beta chain. This clonotype has a handful of counts. The target of this receptor is not known. No qualities accompany the bases; no much larger clone lies one base away. These data are taken from a study of early T cells in non-severe SARS-CoV-2 infection (dated by TCRdb to the early 2020s). About the full investigation: Because TCR sequencing relied on bulk RNA taken from unsorted whole blood, pairing of alpha and beta chains was not possible.

The library was built by means of 5' RACE. Sequencing relied on a NextSeq 500. To correct for sequencing error and PCR bias, the TCR library protocol tagged individual cDNA molecules with unique molecular identifiers. TCR alpha and beta chains were both sequenced, and the abundances of alpha and beta sequences in each sample were closely correlated with each other. Regarding the original processing steps: Decombinator V4 was used to annotate the V gene, J gene and CDR3 of the TCR sequences. TCRs were defined as expanded if a significant change between any two time points was detected under a Poisson model with p below 0.0001. TCR abundances were normalised to the total number of TCRs sequenced per sample and were expressed as counts per million. TRAV1-2 paired with TRAJ12, TRAJ20 or TRAJ33 defined MAIT TCRs, while TRAV10 paired with TRAJ18 defined iNKT TCRs. A search of VDJdb, accessed on 1 November 2021, was run for TCRs annotated to CMV, EBV and SARS-CoV-2, with TCRs annotated for multiple antigens excluded. TCRdb reworked the public reads: Q25 trimming with fastp, MiXCR clone assembly, productive beta chains retained. For every CDR3 protein sequence, its rows merge into one entry that carries the most common genes and DNA. The V and J calls come from TCRdb's annotation, not from the publication. For this sample the table gives 55,000 to 70,000 distinct CDR3 sequences, of which roughly 5.5% were detected only once. Roughly 7.1% of the sample is held by the ten biggest clonotypes.

Study-level results and caveats: Matching against VDJdb was skewed toward anti-spike CD8 responses, likely underestimated virus-specific expansions, and missed private and CD4 specificities.

A case-control design nested within a healthcare worker cohort in London, UK, was used, with weekly nasopharyngeal swab PCR tests and blood sampling performed. Healthcare workers were recruited between 23 and 31 March 2020, during the week of the UK lockdown, and were followed weekly for up to roughly 16 weeks. The CDR3 holds 13 amino acids from the cysteine to the phenylalanine. The only DNA kept is the CDR3, 39 bases in frame from the first base. CDR1 and CDR2 are drawn from the germline V gene: MNHNS, SASEGT. V and J are truncated by 6 bases and 4 bases respectively, leaving an intervening sequence of 10 bases.

Sequenced input: whole blood. This sequence was found in an adult who was a healthcare worker with PCR-confirmed SARS-CoV-2 infection or an uninfected control (not recorded which). The chain is made from TRBV6-1 and TRBJ1-5; no D gene can be assigned with confidence. The nucleotides are TGTGCCAGCAGGCAGGCAATTAATCAGCCCCAGCATTTT. Its protein is CASRQAINQPQHF.